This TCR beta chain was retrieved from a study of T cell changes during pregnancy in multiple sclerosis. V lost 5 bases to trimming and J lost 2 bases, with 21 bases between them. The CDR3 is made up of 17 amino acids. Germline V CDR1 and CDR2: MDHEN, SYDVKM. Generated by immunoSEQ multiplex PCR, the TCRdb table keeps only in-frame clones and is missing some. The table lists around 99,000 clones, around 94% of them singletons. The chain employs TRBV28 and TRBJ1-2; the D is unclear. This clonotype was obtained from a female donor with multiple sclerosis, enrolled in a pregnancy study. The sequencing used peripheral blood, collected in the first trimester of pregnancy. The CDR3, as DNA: TGTGCCAGCAGTGCCCTCCTATCGGGAGATAGAAACTATGGCTACACCTTC. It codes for CASSALLSGDRNYGYTF.